The 18 T cell receptor beta chains presented below share a single source sample, sequenced in a study of T cell changes during pregnancy in multiple sclerosis. Clones were read by immunoSEQ multiplex PCR, and TCRdb kept only the in-frame ones, dropping some. The sample carries about 74,000 clones, about nine tenths recorded once. Sequencing was performed on peripheral blood, taken before pregnancy. These receptors were obtained from a female donor with multiple sclerosis, enrolled in a pregnancy study.

V usage is TRBV5-4 and J usage is TRBJ1-2; 11 positions agree with TRBD1. The CDR3 loop spans 17 amino acids. Germline CDR1 and CDR2: SGHNT and YYREEE (reference sequence). V shed 0 bases and J 0 bases; nucleotides not matched to a gene: 4. The CDR3 sequence is CASSLEGQGGPNYGYTF. The CDR3 DNA reads as TGTGCCAGCAGCTTGGAGGGACAGGGGGGACCTAACTATGGCTACACCTTC.

The chain combines TRBV19 with TRBJ1-2; no reliable D call. The germline V and J ends were trimmed by 10 bases and 8 bases, with 17 bases remaining between them. This CDR3 has 12 residues. The V gene's germline CDR1 is LNHDA and CDR2 SQIVND (reference sequence). CDR3 region: CATWTDFAGYTF. CDR3 DNA sequence: TGTGCCACCTGGACTGATTTTGCCGGCTACACCTTC.

The V gene is TRBV6-5, the J gene TRBJ2-3, with D perhaps matching TRBD1 (6 bases). The germline V gene has CDR1 MNHEY and CDR2 SVGAGI. V was pared by 6 bases and J by 7 bases, with 11 bases between. The CDR3 has 12 residues. The DNA of the CDR3 is TGTGCCAGCAGACCGGACAGTCATACGCAGTATTTT. Its translation is CASRPDSHTQYF.

The chain has TRBV7-2 and TRBJ1-5; 10 bases fit TRBD1. This CDR3 region has 17 residues. J was trimmed by 6 bases and V by 3 bases; bases with no gene match: 11. Germline V CDR1 and CDR2: SGHTA, FQGNSA. This CDR3 is CASSFALGDRGSQPQHF. Here the CDR3 DNA reads TGTGCCAGCAGCTTTGCGCTTGGGGACAGGGGTAGTCAGCCCCAGCATTTT.

The chain recombines TRBV4-3 with TRBJ2-1; TRBD1 matches at 9 bases. The ends lost 4 bases at V and 3 bases at J; junction bases unmatched: 7. This CDR3 is 16 amino acids long. Germline V lookup: CDR1 LGHNA, CDR2 YSLEER. Here the CDR3 reads CASSPHGTGIYNEQFF. CDR3 sequence (DNA): TGCGCCAGCAGCCCACACGGGACAGGGATCTACAATGAGCAGTTCTTC.

The CDR3 region is CASSPMRGSTDTQYF. The CDR3 DNA reads as TGTGCCAGTAGTCCTATGCGGGGGAGCACAGATACGCAGTATTTT. The genes are TRBV19 and TRBJ2-3, with 7 bases fitting TRBD2. The germline V gene encodes CDR1 LNHDA and CDR2 SQIVND (reference sequence). The CDR3 spans 15 residues. With V trimmed by 5 bases and J by 0 bases, 5 bases remained unmatched.

CDR3 sequence: CASSSMWDNSGANVLTF. The CDR3, as DNA: TGCGCCAGCAGCTCGATGTGGGACAACTCTGGGGCCAACGTCCTGACTTTC. The chain joins TRBV5-1 to TRBJ2-6, with a tentative D call TRBD1 (6 bases). The CDR3 length is 17 residues. Germline lookup yields CDR1 SGHRS and CDR2 YFSETQ. V lost 3 bases, J lost 0 bases, and 13 bases lay in between.

The chain couples TRBV7-8 to TRBJ2-3; D is uncertain. V lost 3 bases to trimming and J lost 5 bases, with 6 bases between them. The CDR3 length is 12 residues. Germline assignment: CDR1 SGHVS and CDR2 FQNEAQ. CDR3 in DNA: TGTGCCAGCAGCTTTGGGCTAGATACGCAGTATTTT. Translated, it gives CASSFGLDTQYF.

This clone was seen only once. V is TRBV4-3 and J is TRBJ2-2, with 7 bases lining up with TRBD2. The V and J ends lost 4 bases and 3 bases, in that order; junction bases with no gene match: 5. Looked up from germline, CDR1 is LGHNA and CDR2 is YSLEER. This CDR3 comprises 15 residues. CDR3 in amino acids: CASSLDGRDTGELFF. CDR3 sequence (DNA): TGCGCCAGCAGCCTGGATGGGAGGGACACCGGGGAGCTGTTTTTT.

CDR3 DNA sequence: TGTGCCCAGGGACTAGCGGGTTACGAGCAGTACTTC. It yields the protein CAQGLAGYEQYF. The genes are TRBV2 and TRBJ2-7, with 12 nucleotides matching TRBD2. CDR1 and CDR2 from the germline V gene are SNHLY and FYNNEI. V shed 11 bases, J shed 4 bases, and the junction held 3 bases outside the gene matches. This CDR3 is 12 amino acids long.

This chain uses TRBV7-8 with TRBJ2-3; D perhaps matches TRBD2 (5 bases). This CDR3 comprises 13 residues. From germline, CDR1 is SGHVS and CDR2 FQNEAQ. The ends were cut back, 4 bases at V and 1 base at J, with 6 bases in the middle. The CDR3: CASSSRGTDTQYF. CDR3 nucleotides: TGTGCCAGCAGCTCGCGGGGCACAGATACGCAGTATTTT.

The chain recombines TRBV27 with TRBJ2-7; D might be TRBD1 (5 bases). This CDR3 is built from 12 residues. Trimming removed 6 bases at V and 9 bases at J, with 15 bases between. CDR1 MNHEY and CDR2 SMNVEV come from the germline V gene (reference sequence). The CDR3 DNA is TGTGCCAGCAGCCTAACAGGTGGCGGGCAGTACTTC. Its protein product is CASSLTGGGQYF.

This clone showed up just once. J is TRBJ2-1 and V is TRBV7-2, with 11 bases that match TRBD2. The V gene end was trimmed by 5 bases and the J gene end by 5 bases; junction bases not matched to a gene: 8. The CDR3 runs to 16 residues. Germline values: CDR1 SGHTA, CDR2 FQGNSA. The CDR3 loop is CASSRRGLADHNEQFF. The CDR3 bases are TGTGCCAGCAGCCGAAGGGGACTAGCGGATCACAATGAGCAGTTCTTC.

The rearrangement links TRBV19 to TRBJ1-5; 8 bases are shared with TRBD1. The CDR3 has 15 residues. Germline V gene data show CDR1 as LNHDA and CDR2 as SQIVND (reference sequence). V shed 5 bases, J shed 7 bases, and the junction held 10 bases outside the gene matches. The DNA of the CDR3 is TGTGCCAGTAGTCCGGTCACAGGGGGAAACCAGCCCCAGCATTTT. Translated: CASSPVTGGNQPQHF.

V is TRBV6-5 and J is TRBJ1-1; D is undetermined. This CDR3 is 15 amino acids long. Germline lookup yields CDR1 MNHEY and CDR2 SVGAGI. V was cut by 1 base and J by 1 base, with 10 bases left in between. The CDR3 spells CASSYFSKKNTEAFF. In nucleotides, the CDR3 is TGTGCCAGCAGTTACTTCAGTAAGAAGAACACTGAAGCTTTCTTT.

V and J are TRBV19 and TRBJ2-6, with D perhaps matching TRBD2 (6 bases). The germline CDR1 and CDR2 sequences are LNHDA and SQIVND (reference sequence). CDR3 size: 14 residues. Trimming shortened V by 7 bases and J by 4 bases, and 11 bases separated the two germline ends. The CDR3 sequence: CASNRGAGANVLTF. In nucleotides, the CDR3 is TGTGCCAGTAATCGCGGGGCCGGGGCCAACGTCCTGACTTTC.

The rearrangement joins TRBV2 to TRBJ2-3; a possible D gene is TRBD1 (5 bases). CDR1 is SNHLY and CDR2 is FYNNEI in the germline V gene. The CDR3 has 12 amino acids. V was cut by 2 bases and J by 7 bases, with 7 bases left in between. The CDR3 nucleotides read TGTGCCAGCAGTGAACAGGACAATACGCAGTATTTT. This sequence encodes CASSEQDNTQYF.

The chain recombines TRBV19 with TRBJ1-5, with TRBD1 matching over 7 bases. V trimming: 3 bases; J trimming: 5 bases; junction bases outside the gene matches: 16. The germline CDR1 and CDR2 sequences are LNHDA and SQIVND (reference sequence). The CDR3 is 18 residues long. The CDR3, as DNA: TGTGCCAGTAGTATTTTCCCCAAGACAGGGTTTGACGATCAGCCCCAGCATTTT. Encoded protein: CASSIFPKTGFDDQPQHF.